The 21 T cell receptor beta chains below were found in one sample sequenced in a study of lymphopenia after photon versus proton radiotherapy. The method was immunoSEQ multiplex PCR; TCRdb's version includes in-frame clones alone and lacks a portion of them. The sample has some 44,000 clones; approximately 80% are singletons. The input for sequencing was peripheral blood, taken from a patient treated with proton-based radiotherapy. The receptors come from a woman in her 70s with pancreatic cancer.

This chain joins TRBV10-2 and TRBJ1-1; D unclear. This CDR3 comprises 12 residues. With 10 bases removed from V and 2 bases from J, the gap between germline ends came to 11 bases. Per the germline V gene, CDR1 is WSHSY and CDR2 is SAAADI. The CDR3 DNA follows: TGCGCCACCAGAGACTTAAACACTGAAGCTTTCTTT. This translates into CATRDLNTEAFF.

The rearrangement uses TRBV7-9 and TRBJ2-7; no definite D call. The CDR3 is 13 amino acids. V dropped 2 bases and J dropped 3 bases, with 8 bases sitting between them. Germline values: CDR1 SEHNR, CDR2 FQNEAQ (reference sequence). The CDR3 here is CASSLPGIYEQYF. The CDR3 DNA follows: TGTGCCAGCAGCTTACCTGGAATCTACGAGCAGTACTTC.

The chain combines TRBV7-6 with TRBJ1-1; D call uncertain. Trimming cost V 2 bases and J 8 bases, with 15 bases left between them. The CDR3 loop spans 14 amino acids. Germline V gives CDR1 SGHVS, CDR2 FNYEAQ. The CDR3 coding sequence is TGTGCCAGCAGCTTATGGTCGAGTTCGGACGAAGCTTTCTTT. Translating it yields CASSLWSSSDEAFF. Filled out from reference TRBV7-6 and TRBJ1-1, the complete variable domain reads GAGVSQSPRYKVTKRGQDVALRCDPISGHVSLYWYRQALGQGPEFLTYFNYEAQQDKSGLPNDRFSAERPEGSISTLTIQRTEQRDSAMYRCASSLWSSSDEAFFGQGTRLTVV.

The rearrangement links TRBV19 to TRBJ1-1; TRBD1 matches 7 bases. This CDR3 comprises 16 residues. CDR1 and CDR2 (germline): LNHDA, SQIVND (reference sequence). With V trimmed by 4 bases and J by 0 bases, 8 bases remained unmatched. CDR3 coding DNA: TGTGCCAGTAGTACTAACCACAGGGGATTGAACACTGAAGCTTTCTTT. Encoded protein: CASSTNHRGLNTEAFF.

J is TRBJ1-5 and V is TRBV30, with unresolved D. CDR3 length: 13 amino acids. Trimming removed 5 bases at V and 0 bases at J, with 8 bases between. Germline V gene sequence: CDR1 GTSNPN, CDR2 SVGIG (reference sequence). The CDR3 DNA sequence: TGTGCCTGGGCTGAAAGTAGCAATCAGCCCCAGCATTTT. Protein: CAWAESSNQPQHF.

Turning to this clone: Other DNA sequences from this sample encode an identical CDR3 as well. J is TRBJ2-7 and V is TRBV7-2, with a tentative D call TRBD2 (5 bases). The CDR3 totals 15 residues. CDR1 SGHTA and CDR2 FQGNSA come from the germline V gene. V lost 5 bases, J lost 6 bases, and 20 bases lay in between. The CDR3 loop is CASSPGVPTFGEQYF. CDR3 DNA sequence: TGTGCCAGCAGCCCCGGGGTTCCCACCTTCGGCGAGCAGTACTTC.

This chain joins TRBV5-1 and TRBJ1-2, with D tentatively TRBD1 (5 bases). In germline, CDR1 is SGHRS, CDR2 YFSETQ. This CDR3 contains 16 residues. V lost 5 bases and J 4 bases, leaving 21 bases between the germline ends. The CDR3 region is CASSVGGTERGYGYTF. The CDR3, as DNA: TGCGCCAGCAGTGTGGGAGGGACTGAACGGGGCTATGGCTACACCTTC.

The V gene is TRBV7-2, the J gene TRBJ2-5, with TRBD2 matching over 9 bases. The junction had 9 bases not matched to a gene; V was cut back by 5 bases and J by 5 bases. Germline CDR1 SGHTA, CDR2 FQGNSA. CDR3 length: 15 amino acids. The DNA for the CDR3 is TGTGCCAGCAGCGCAAATAGCGGGAGTGGGGAGACCCAGTACTTC. Its protein is CASSANSGSGETQYF. Full variable domain (missing parts from reference TRBV7-2 and TRBJ2-5): GAGVSQSPSNKVTEKGKDVELRCDPISGHTALYWYRQSLGQGLEFLIYFQGNSAPDKSGLPSDRFSAERTGGSVSTLTIQRTQQEDSAVYLCASSANSGSGETQYFGPGTRLLVL.

This clone appeared a few times. The CDR3 loop reads CASSPERPLGRGPWETQYF. In nucleotides, the CDR3 is TGTGCCAGCAGCCCAGAGAGGCCCTTAGGCCGAGGGCCTTGGGAGACCCAGTACTTC. The chain combines TRBV7-2 with TRBJ2-5; D may be TRBD2 (5 bases). Germline loops: CDR1 SGHTA, CDR2 FQGNSA. The CDR3 runs to 19 residues. Trimming stripped 5 bases from V and 5 bases from J, with 30 bases between.

The chain is built from TRBV18 and TRBJ1-1; the D is unclear. The ends were cut back, 0 bases at V and 1 base at J, with 12 bases in the middle. The CDR3 consists of 16 residues. From germline, CDR1 is KGHSH and CDR2 LQKENI. CDR3 bases: TGTGCCAGCTCACCACCGTCTCTACCGTCGAACACTGAAGCTTTCTTT. Translated, it gives CASSPPSLPSNTEAFF.

The V call is TRBV7-9, the J call TRBJ1-2, with D maybe TRBD1 (6 bases). CDR3 length: 15 amino acids. Germline CDR1 SEHNR, CDR2 FQNEAQ (reference sequence). Trimming pared 5 bases from V and 0 bases from J, leaving 13 bases between. Written as DNA, the CDR3 is TGTGCCAGCAGCCCTGGACAGATTTCTAACTATGGCTACACCTTC. Translating gives CASSPGQISNYGYTF.

The V call is TRBV7-2, the J call TRBJ1-4, with D possibly TRBD1 on 5 matching bases. CDR1 is SGHTA, CDR2 FQGNSA, per germline. The V end was cut by 3 bases, the J end by 6 bases, with 14 bases between. The CDR3 has 15 residues. CDR3 region: CASSLRRDSYEKLFF. Written as DNA, the CDR3 is TGTGCCAGCAGCTTGCGCCGTGACAGCTATGAAAAACTGTTTTTT. The full variable domain, completed using reference TRBV7-2 and TRBJ1-4, is GAGVSQSPSNKVTEKGKDVELRCDPISGHTALYWYRQSLGQGLEFLIYFQGNSAPDKSGLPSDRFSAERTGGSVSTLTIQRTQQEDSAVYLCASSLRRDSYEKLFFGSGTQLSVL.

There are a few counts of this clone. The chain combines TRBV9 with TRBJ1-2; TRBD1 is a possible D gene (6 bases). Between the trimmed V and J ends, which lost 0 bases and 8 bases, there was a span of 14 bases. CDR3 length: 14 amino acids. CDR1 is SGDLS, CDR2 YYNGEE, per germline. DNA for the CDR3: TGTGCCAGCAGCGTAGCTACAGGGACCTGGGGCTACACCTTC. Its protein is CASSVATGTWGYTF. The whole variable domain, filled in from reference TRBV9 and TRBJ1-2, reads DSGVTQTPKHLITATGQRVTLRCSPRSGDLSVYWYQQSLDQGLQFLIQYYNGEERAKGNILERFSAQQFPDLHSELNLSSLELGDSALYFCASSVATGTWGYTFGSGTRLTVV.

The rearrangement links TRBV7-2 to TRBJ1-2; TRBD1 agrees at 7 bases. The CDR3 loop spans 14 amino acids. Germline assignment: CDR1 SGHTA and CDR2 FQGNSA. J gave up 4 bases and V 1 base, and 3 bases lay outside the gene matches. As DNA, the CDR3 is TGTGCCAGCAGCTTAGGGGACAGCCTCTATGGCTACACCTTC. Translating gives CASSLGDSLYGYTF.

V gene TRBV7-8 combines with J gene TRBJ1-1; weak D call: TRBD1 (6 bases). The V end was cut by 5 bases, the J end by 5 bases, with 12 bases between. The CDR3 sequence is 13 residues long. Germline V lookup: CDR1 SGHVS, CDR2 FQNEAQ. This chain's CDR3 is CASSAGGGTEAFF. In DNA, the CDR3 is TGTGCCAGCAGCGCGGGGGGCGGGACTGAAGCTTTCTTT. Using reference TRBV7-8 and TRBJ1-1 for the parts outside the CDR3, the full variable domain is GAGVSQSPRYKVAKRGQDVALRCDPISGHVSLFWYQQALGQGPEFLTYFQNEAQLDKSGLPSDRFFAERPEGSVSTLKIQRTQQEDSAVYLCASSAGGGTEAFFGQGTRLTVV.

The V gene is TRBV7-9, the J gene TRBJ2-4; no definite D call. CDR1 and CDR2 (germline): SEHNR, FQNEAQ (reference sequence). The CDR3 contains 13 residues. V lost 1 base and J 8 bases, leaving 9 bases between the germline ends. CDR3 in DNA: TGTGCCAGCAGCTTAGAAGGGTCGGACATTCAGTACTTC. Encoded protein: CASSLEGSDIQYF.

The gene calls are TRBV5-4 and TRBJ1-2, with D possibly matching TRBD1 (5 bases). CDR3 length equals 16 residues. CDR1 and CDR2 (germline): SGHNT, YYREEE (reference sequence). The V gene lost 4 bases and the J gene lost 1 base, with 17 bases spanning the gap. The CDR3 nucleotides read TGTGCCAGCAGCGGGGGACCGCGGGGCAGTAACTATGGCTACACCTTC. Its translation: CASSGGPRGSNYGYTF.

The table lists this clone with a few counts. The chain couples TRBV7-2 to TRBJ2-3, with D possibly matching TRBD2 (6 bases). Germline-derived CDR1 and CDR2 are SGHTA and FQGNSA. CDR3 length: 14 amino acids. The V and J ends lost 5 bases and 5 bases respectively, with 14 bases between them. The CDR3 coding sequence is TGTGCCAGCAGCCCGCAGCGGGTAGGAGATACGCAGTATTTT. It specifies CASSPQRVGDTQYF.

This clone was observed a handful of times. The chain employs TRBV7-3 and TRBJ1-1; D is uncertain. CDR1 is SGHTA and CDR2 is FQGTGA in the germline V gene. The length of the CDR3 is 12 residues. V was pared by 5 bases and J by 4 bases, with 8 bases between. The CDR3: CASSRTGTEAFF. As DNA, the CDR3 is TGTGCCAGCAGCCGGACGGGCACTGAAGCTTTCTTT.

The rearrangement links TRBV9 to TRBJ2-3; 13 bases fit TRBD2. CDR3 length: 18 residues. Unmatched junction bases numbered 10, after V lost 3 bases and J lost 3 bases. Per the germline V gene, CDR1 is SGDLS and CDR2 is YYNGEE. The CDR3 region is CASSGGRTSGSGTDTQYF. CDR3 nucleotides: TGTGCCAGCAGCGGAGGACGGACTAGCGGGAGCGGGACAGATACGCAGTATTTT.

The chain recombines TRBV7-3 with TRBJ2-2; D not resolved. Germline V lookup: CDR1 SGHTA, CDR2 FQGTGA. Trimming shortened V by 4 bases and J by 4 bases, and 10 bases separated the two germline ends. The CDR3 covers 14 residues. In DNA, the CDR3 is TGTGCCAGCAGCTCCGGGCGGAGCACCGGGGAGCTGTTTTTT. This codes for CASSSGRSTGELFF.